These 30 T cell receptor beta chains came from one sample sequenced in a study of OX40 agonist ivuxolimab in advanced cancers. This table comes from immunoSEQ multiplex PCR, and its TCRdb copy is limited to in-frame clones, with some not included. Among about 48,000 clones listed, around 90% were seen once. This sample comprised CD4+ or CD8+ T cells sorted from blood, obtained in a trial of the OX40 agonist ivuxolimab. The receptors shown here come from an adult with an advanced solid tumor such as melanoma, head and neck, liver or kidney cancer.

The gene calls are TRBV4-1 and TRBJ2-7; D perhaps matches TRBD2 (6 bases). In germline, CDR1 is MGHRA, CDR2 YSYEKL. The CDR3 runs 14 residues. V was clipped by 3 bases and J by 0 bases, with 9 bases between them. The CDR3 spells CASSHPGVSYEQYF. The CDR3 coding sequence is TGCGCCAGCAGCCATCCGGGGGTCTCCTACGAGCAGTACTTC.

This chain connects TRBV7-9 to TRBJ1-4; tentatively, D is TRBD1 (6 bases). Trimming shortened V by 5 bases and J by 4 bases, and 17 bases separated the two germline ends. CDR1 and CDR2 (germline): SEHNR, FQNEAQ (reference sequence). The CDR3 totals 16 residues. DNA for the CDR3: TGTGCCAGCAGCCACGGGGGCCCGGACGGTAATGAAAAACTGTTTTTT. Its protein is CASSHGGPDGNEKLFF.

The chain has TRBV6-1 and TRBJ1-1; D remains unclear. Trimming took off 7 bases at V and 11 bases at J, with 14 bases between the two ends. Germline CDR1 is MNHNS and CDR2 is SASEGT. The CDR3 is made up of 11 amino acids. The CDR3 nucleotides are TGTGCCAGCACCCAAGGTCCCCTCGCTTTCTTT. Its translation: CASTQGPLAFF.

The chain uses TRBV15 and TRBJ1-3; D uncertain. CDR3 length equals 15 residues. CDR1 and CDR2 (germline): LNHNV, YYDKDF (reference sequence). V was pared by 2 bases and J by 4 bases, with 12 bases between. The CDR3 sequence is CATSRPQWRGNTIYF. The CDR3 DNA follows: TGTGCCACCAGCAGACCCCAATGGAGGGGAAACACCATATATTTT.

The chain combines TRBV7-9 with TRBJ1-1; no clear D. Germline lookup yields CDR1 SEHNR and CDR2 FQNEAQ (reference sequence). Trimming cost V 6 bases and J 1 base, with 6 bases left between them. The CDR3 contains 12 residues. CDR3 amino acids: CASRWKNTEAFF. The DNA of the CDR3 is TGTGCCAGCAGGTGGAAGAACACTGAAGCTTTCTTT.

This chain connects TRBV27 to TRBJ1-4; D uncertain. Germline assignment: CDR1 MNHEY and CDR2 SMNVEV (reference sequence). Deletions cut 1 base from V and 7 bases from J, with 10 bases between. The CDR3 extends over 14 amino acids. The CDR3 bases are TGTGCCAGCAGTTTATTCTTTGGGCGTGAAAAACTGTTTTTT. Its translation: CASSLFFGREKLFF.

The genes are TRBV5-6 and TRBJ2-7, with D hard to call. Germline V lookup: CDR1 SGHDT, CDR2 YYEEEE. This CDR3 is 14 amino acids long. The ends were cut back, 0 bases at V and 6 bases at J, with 13 bases in the middle. CDR3 sequence: CASSLVGNLGEQYV. In DNA, the CDR3 is TGTGCCAGCAGCTTGGTGGGGAACCTTGGCGAGCAGTACGTC.

This chain connects TRBV5-4 to TRBJ2-2; D is undetermined. V dropped 9 bases and J dropped 2 bases, with 11 bases sitting between them. Germline values: CDR1 SGHNT, CDR2 YYREEE (reference sequence). This CDR3 is 13 amino acids long. In nucleotides, the CDR3 is TGTGCCATCTCACCGGGCAACACCGGGGAGCTGTTTTTT. Its protein product is CAISPGNTGELFF.

The chain combines TRBV28 with TRBJ2-3; D tentatively reads TRBD1 or TRBD2 (6 bases each). CDR3 length: 17 residues. Trimming removed 4 bases at V and 0 bases at J, with 17 bases between. Germline CDR1 reads MDHEN; CDR2 reads SYDVKM. The CDR3 DNA reads TGTGCCAGCAGTTCTTTGGGGGGCTTAGCTAGCACAGATACGCAGTATTTT. This codes for CASSSLGGLASTDTQYF.

This chain uses TRBV6-5 with TRBJ1-5, with a weak D call TRBD1 (6 bases). Between the trimmed V and J ends, which lost 0 bases and 9 bases, there was a span of 15 bases. Germline CDR1 and CDR2: MNHEY and SVGAGI. The CDR3 length is 15 residues. CDR3 region: CASSYSTGGGSPQHF. The CDR3, as DNA: TGTGCCAGCAGTTACTCGACGGGGGGCGGTTCGCCCCAGCATTTT.

The V call is TRBV2, the J call TRBJ2-7; D is possibly TRBD1 (6 bases). The CDR3 loop spans 15 amino acids. The germline V gene encodes CDR1 SNHLY and CDR2 FYNNEI. The V end lost 2 bases, the J end lost 1 base, and 12 bases lay between the germline ends. The DNA of the CDR3 is TGTGCCAGCAGTGAACAGGGACAAACGTCCTACGAGCAGTACGTC. Its translation is CASSEQGQTSYEQYV.

The sample holds one count of this clone. The chain has TRBV7-2 and TRBJ2-1; TRBD2 aligns across 9 bases. The CDR3 has 15 residues. V was pared by 1 base and J by 7 bases, with 5 bases of the junction left unmatched. Germline CDR1 and CDR2: SGHTA and FQGNSA. The DNA of the CDR3 is TGTGCCAGCAGCTTAGGCGGGGGGGCCGGGAATGAGCAGTTCTTC. It encodes CASSLGGGAGNEQFF. Drawing the rest from reference TRBV7-2 and TRBJ2-1, the complete variable domain is GAGVSQSPSNKVTEKGKDVELRCDPISGHTALYWYRQSLGQGLEFLIYFQGNSAPDKSGLPSDRFSAERTGGSVSTLTIQRTQQEDSAVYLCASSLGGGAGNEQFFGPGTRLTVL.

J is TRBJ2-5 and V is TRBV7-6; no clear D. Trimming stripped 2 bases from V and 5 bases from J, with 6 bases between. CDR1 SGHVS and CDR2 FNYEAQ come from the germline V gene. The CDR3 is 12 amino acids. DNA for the CDR3: TGTGCCAGCAGCTTACCCCGGGAGACCCAGTACTTC. Translated, it gives CASSLPRETQYF.

The genes are TRBV7-3 and TRBJ2-5; a possible D gene is TRBD2 (6 bases). Germline V CDR1 and CDR2: SGHTA, FQGTGA. There are 15 residues in the CDR3. Trimming removed 2 bases at V and 1 base at J, with 11 bases between. CDR3 nucleotide sequence: TGTGCCAGCAGCTTAGTCGGGGGACCCCAAGAGACCCAGTACTTC. This sequence encodes CASSLVGGPQETQYF.

This clone was recorded only once. This chain links TRBV6-6 with TRBJ1-1, with TRBD1 matching over 10 bases. Germline-derived CDR1 and CDR2 are MNHNY and SVGAGI (reference sequence). There are 14 residues in the CDR3. The J segment lost 3 bases and the V segment lost 5 bases, leaving 3 bases of the junction unmatched. The CDR3 DNA reads TGTGCCAGCAGTCTCGGACAGGGGGACACTGAAGCTTTCTTT. Translation: CASSLGQGDTEAFF.

This chain uses TRBV5-6 with TRBJ2-1; 11 nucleotides align to TRBD2. The V gene's germline CDR1 is SGHDT and CDR2 YYEEEE. V trimming: 0 bases; J trimming: 4 bases; junction bases outside the gene matches: 3. The CDR3 totals 16 residues. CDR3 DNA: TGTGCCAGCAGCTTGGAGGCTAGCGGGGGGTACAATGAGCAGTTCTTC. The encoded protein is CASSLEASGGYNEQFF.

The CDR3 loop is CASSLAAYPLANYGYTF. The CDR3 DNA sequence: TGTGCCAGCAGCTTGGCGGCTTACCCTTTAGCTAACTATGGCTACACCTTC. The chain carries TRBV5-6 and TRBJ1-2, with unresolved D. CDR3 size: 17 residues. Germline V gene sequence: CDR1 SGHDT, CDR2 YYEEEE. V was pared by 0 bases and J by 0 bases, with 15 bases between.

The V and J genes are TRBV7-9 and TRBJ2-2; 8 bases align to TRBD2. Germline values: CDR1 SEHNR, CDR2 FQNEAQ (reference sequence). V was pared by 3 bases and J by 4 bases, with 7 bases of the junction left unmatched. The CDR3 spans 16 residues. The CDR3 coding sequence is TGTGCCAGCAGCTTTGTTAGACTAGCGACCACCGGGGAGCTGTTTTTT. This codes for CASSFVRLATTGELFF. Supplemented by reference TRBV7-9 and TRBJ2-2, the full variable domain reads DTGVSQNPRHKITKRGQNVTFRCDPISEHNRLYWYRQTLGQGPEFLTYFQNEAQLEKSRLLSDRFSAERPKGSFSTLEIQRTEQGDSAMYLCASSFVRLATTGELFFGEGSRLTVL.

This clone was counted once. The chain uses TRBV14 and TRBJ2-5; 10 bases line up with TRBD2. Germline V lookup: CDR1 SGHDN, CDR2 FVKESK. The CDR3 sequence is 16 residues long. Unmatched junction bases numbered 5, after V lost 0 bases and J lost 4 bases. This chain's CDR3 is CASSQDGWTSGETQYF. The CDR3 nucleotides are TGTGCCAGCAGCCAAGACGGGTGGACTAGCGGAGAGACCCAGTACTTC. Based on the CDR3 plus reference TRBV14 and TRBJ2-5, the full variable domain is EAGVTQFPSHSVIEKGQTVTLRCDPISGHDNLYWYRRVMGKEIKFLLHFVKESKQDESGMPNNRFLAERTGGTYSTLKVQPAELEDSGVYFCASSQDGWTSGETQYFGPGTRLLVL.

This clone was counted only a few times. J is TRBJ2-7 and V is TRBV5-5; no firm D call. This CDR3 has 15 amino acids. Germline values: CDR1 SGHKS, CDR2 YYEKEE (reference sequence). The V gene lost 0 bases and the J gene lost 4 bases, with 14 bases spanning the gap. CDR3 nucleotide sequence: TGTGCCAGCAGCTTGGTCCCAGGCGACCTATACGAGCAGTACGTC. Protein sequence: CASSLVPGDLYEQYV.

The chain has TRBV9 and TRBJ2-1, with 9 bases lining up with TRBD1. This CDR3 is 14 amino acids long. V was pared by 4 bases and J by 4 bases, with 3 bases of the junction left unmatched. CDR1 and CDR2 (germline): SGDLS, YYNGEE. CDR3 nucleotides: TGTGCCAGCAGCCCGGGACAGGGTTACAATGAGCAGTTCTTC. It codes for CASSPGQGYNEQFF.

The V gene is TRBV30, the J gene TRBJ1-1; D unresolved. The germline gives CDR1 GTSNPN, CDR2 SVGIG (reference sequence). This CDR3 has 13 amino acids. V was cut by 1 base and J by 6 bases, with 12 bases left in between. The CDR3 DNA follows: TGTGCCTGGAGTGGGGTAAACGGAGCTGAAGCTTTCTTT. Translated, it gives CAWSGVNGAEAFF.

The chain combines TRBV5-6 with TRBJ1-2; D is possibly TRBD1 (6 bases). CDR1 SGHDT and CDR2 YYEEEE come from the germline V gene. The CDR3 is made up of 15 amino acids. V dropped 1 base and J dropped 0 bases, with 10 bases sitting between them. CDR3: CASSLRGAANYGYTF. The CDR3 nucleotides read TGTGCCAGCAGCTTGCGGGGGGCAGCTAACTATGGCTACACCTTC. Full variable domain (rest looked up from reference TRBV5-6 and TRBJ1-2): DAGVTQSPTHLIKTRGQQVTLRCSPKSGHDTVSWYQQALGQGPQFIFQYYEEEERQRGNFPDRFSGHQFPNYSSELNVNALLLGDSALYLCASSLRGAANYGYTFGSGTRLTVV.

This sequence joins TRBV7-8 and TRBJ2-5; 10 nucleotides align to TRBD1. The CDR3 extends over 16 amino acids. V was clipped by 1 base and J by 11 bases; unmatched bases: 13. Germline V gene data show CDR1 as SGHVS and CDR2 as FQNEAQ. CDR3 region: CASSLEHSDRGLEQYF. The DNA for the CDR3 is TGTGCCAGCAGCTTAGAACATAGTGACAGGGGGCTTGAGCAGTACTTC.

The DNA for the CDR3 is TGTGCCAGCAGGGGACAGGGGGCCTACGAGCAGTACGTC. Translation: CASRGQGAYEQYV. The chain uses TRBV6-1 and TRBJ2-7, with 11 positions matching TRBD1. The CDR3 is 13 amino acids. Germline CDR1 and CDR2: MNHNS and SASEGT. The V and J ends lost 6 bases and 2 bases, in that order; junction bases with no gene match: 0.

The genes are TRBV5-1 and TRBJ2-5; D remains unclear. The CDR3 has 16 residues. Trimming shortened V by 4 bases and J by 5 bases, and 21 bases separated the two germline ends. The germline V gene has CDR1 SGHRS and CDR2 YFSETQ. In DNA form, the CDR3 reads TGCGCCAGCAGCGCTACCTTTGGCAGGTTGAGGGAGACCCAGTACTTC. Translation gives CASSATFGRLRETQYF.

The V gene is TRBV18, the J gene TRBJ2-1, with D possibly being TRBD1 (6 bases). CDR1 KGHSH and CDR2 LQKENI come from the germline V gene. With 2 bases removed from V and 9 bases from J, the gap between germline ends came to 20 bases. This CDR3 contains 16 residues. The CDR3 DNA sequence: TGTGCCAGCTCACCAGGGTCGGCGCAGGGGATCGCTGAGCAGTTCTTC. It specifies CASSPGSAQGIAEQFF.

The rearrangement links TRBV7-9 to TRBJ2-5; no definite D call. Germline V gives CDR1 SEHNR, CDR2 FQNEAQ (reference sequence). Trimming pared 2 bases from V and 3 bases from J, leaving 13 bases between. The CDR3 has 15 residues. This chain's CDR3 is CASSLSQPAKETQYF. The CDR3, as DNA: TGTGCCAGCAGCTTATCTCAACCTGCCAAAGAGACCCAGTACTTC.

This chain joins TRBV15 and TRBJ1-1, with TRBD1 identical over 12 bases. The CDR3 length is 17 residues. Germline CDR1 reads LNHNV; CDR2 reads YYDKDF (reference sequence). The V gene end was trimmed by 0 bases and the J gene end by 7 bases; junction bases not matched to a gene: 9. CDR3 DNA: TGTGCCACCAGCAGAGATTCCGGGACAGGGGGCTGGGTTGAAGCTTTCTTT. As protein: CATSRDSGTGGWVEAFF.

The V gene is TRBV4-1, the J gene TRBJ1-5, with D uncertain. Trimming cost V 1 base and J 1 base, with 8 bases left between them. The germline V gene encodes CDR1 MGHRA and CDR2 YSYEKL. There are 15 residues in the CDR3. This chain's CDR3 is CASSQGRPSNQPQHF. CDR3 coding DNA: TGCGCCAGCAGCCAAGGACGGCCGAGCAATCAGCCCCAGCATTTT.